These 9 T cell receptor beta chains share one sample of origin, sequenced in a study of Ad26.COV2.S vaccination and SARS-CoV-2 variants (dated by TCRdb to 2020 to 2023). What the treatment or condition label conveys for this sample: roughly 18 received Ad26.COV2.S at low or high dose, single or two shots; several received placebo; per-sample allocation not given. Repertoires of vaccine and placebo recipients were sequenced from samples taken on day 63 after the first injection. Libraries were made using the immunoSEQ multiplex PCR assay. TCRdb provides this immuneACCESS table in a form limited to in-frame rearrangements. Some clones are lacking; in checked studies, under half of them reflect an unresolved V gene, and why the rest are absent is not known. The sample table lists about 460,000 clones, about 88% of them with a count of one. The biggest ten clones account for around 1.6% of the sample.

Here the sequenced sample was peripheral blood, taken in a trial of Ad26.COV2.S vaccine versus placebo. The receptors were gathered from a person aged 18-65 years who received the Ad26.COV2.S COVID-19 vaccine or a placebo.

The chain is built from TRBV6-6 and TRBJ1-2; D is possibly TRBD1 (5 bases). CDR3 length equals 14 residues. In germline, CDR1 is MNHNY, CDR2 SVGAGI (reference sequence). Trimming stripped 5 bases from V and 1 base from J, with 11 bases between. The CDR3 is CASSPIQVNYGYTF. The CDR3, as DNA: TGTGCCAGCAGTCCGATACAGGTTAACTATGGCTACACCTTC.

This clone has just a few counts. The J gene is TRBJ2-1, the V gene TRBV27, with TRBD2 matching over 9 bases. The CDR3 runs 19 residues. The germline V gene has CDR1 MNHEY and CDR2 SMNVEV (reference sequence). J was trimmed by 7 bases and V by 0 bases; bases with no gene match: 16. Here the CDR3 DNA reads TGTGCCAGCAGTTTATCTAAGGCTAGCGGGACGCATTTAAGGAATGAGCAGTTCTTC. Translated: CASSLSKASGTHLRNEQFF.

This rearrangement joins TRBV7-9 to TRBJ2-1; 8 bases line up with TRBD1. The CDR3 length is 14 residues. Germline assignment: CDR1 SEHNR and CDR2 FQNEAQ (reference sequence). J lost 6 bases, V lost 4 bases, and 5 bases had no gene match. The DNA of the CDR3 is TGTGCCAGCAGCTCCCGACAGGGGCGCAATGAGCAGTTCTTC. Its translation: CASSSRQGRNEQFF.

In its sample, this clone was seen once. The CDR3 DNA sequence: TGTGCCAGCAGGAGACAGGGGGGGATTGAAGCTTTCTTT. This sequence encodes CASRRQGGIEAFF. The rearrangement uses TRBV2 and TRBJ1-1, with 9 bases aligning to TRBD1. The V gene's germline CDR1 is SNHLY and CDR2 FYNNEI. Trimming removed 6 bases from V and 7 bases from J; junction bases left unmatched: 6. This CDR3 region has 13 residues.

Here the CDR3 reads CASKGQGGQNTEAFF. CDR3 bases: TGTGCCAGCAAGGGACAGGGGGGGCAGAACACTGAAGCTTTCTTT. V usage is TRBV7-2 and J usage is TRBJ1-1; 11 positions agree with TRBD1. V lost 7 bases and J lost 1; bases outside the gene matches: 5. This CDR3 has 15 residues. CDR1 and CDR2 (germline): SGHTA, FQGNSA.

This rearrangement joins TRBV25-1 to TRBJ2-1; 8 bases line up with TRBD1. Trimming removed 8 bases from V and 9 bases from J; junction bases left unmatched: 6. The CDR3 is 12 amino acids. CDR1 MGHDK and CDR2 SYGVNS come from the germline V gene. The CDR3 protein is CASSQGAGEQFF. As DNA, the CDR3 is TGTGCCAGCTCTCAGGGGGCGGGTGAGCAGTTCTTC.

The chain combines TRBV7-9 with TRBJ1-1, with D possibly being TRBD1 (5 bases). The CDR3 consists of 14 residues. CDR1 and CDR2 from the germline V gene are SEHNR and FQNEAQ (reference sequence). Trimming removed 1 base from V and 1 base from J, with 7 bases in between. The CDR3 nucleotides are TGTGCCAGCAGCTTAGGGACAAAGAACACTGAAGCTTTCTTT. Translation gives CASSLGTKNTEAFF.

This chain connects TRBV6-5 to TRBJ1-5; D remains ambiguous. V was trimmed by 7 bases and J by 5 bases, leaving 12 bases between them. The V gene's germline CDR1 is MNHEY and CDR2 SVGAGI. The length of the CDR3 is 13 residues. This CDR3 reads CASTEPDYQPQHF. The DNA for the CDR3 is TGTGCCAGCACGGAACCGGACTATCAGCCCCAGCATTTT.

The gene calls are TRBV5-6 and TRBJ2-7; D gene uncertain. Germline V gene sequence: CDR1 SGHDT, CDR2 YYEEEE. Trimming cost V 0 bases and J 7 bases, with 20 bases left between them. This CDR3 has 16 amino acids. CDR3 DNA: TGTGCCAGCAGCTTGGCATTGAAAGGGCCCCGGTTGGAGCAGTACTTC. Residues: CASSLALKGPRLEQYF.